The clone carrying this T cell receptor (beta chain) showed up just a few times. Its matching antigen is unknown. Profiling relied on immunoSEQ multiplex PCR, and the TCRdb table lists in-frame clones only, not all of them. This sample has over 950,000 clones, with 70% to 80% found just once. This sample is drawn from a study of shared clonotypes between healthy human individuals. Regarding the study as a whole: Though the depth was large, rarefaction showed that sorted-subset sequencing was incomplete.

Splitting the CD4+ cells yielded a CD45RA+ naive subset and a CD45RA-negative memory subset. The specimen sequenced was memory CD4+ T cells from PBMCs. Stated subset: CD45RA-negative fraction. The sequence came from a young man in good health. Some clones in this sample may be carry-over from other donors' samples.

The CDR3 sequence: CASSLGFRQGEETQYF. CDR3 coding DNA: TGCGCCAGCAGCTTGGGCTTCCGGCAGGGGGAAGAGACCCAGTACTTC. This chain connects TRBV5-1 to TRBJ2-5; 7 nucleotides agree with TRBD1. J gave up 3 bases and V 0 bases, and 8 bases lay outside the gene matches. Germline V gene lookup returns CDR1 SGHRS and CDR2 YFSETQ. The CDR3 consists of 16 residues.